This T cell receptor beta chain came from a study of control samples from healthy donors and cancer patients. This CDR3 is 14 amino acids long. Germline V CDR1 and CDR2: SGDLS, YYNGEE. Trimming shortened V by 3 bases and J by 6 bases, and 15 bases separated the two germline ends. Here immunoSEQ multiplex PCR was the method, and the copy in TCRdb shows in-frame clones only, minus some. Here the sample spans 120,000 or so clones, around 90% being singletons. The chain links TRBV9 to TRBJ1-2; D uncertain. Source material: blood. This TCR was sampled from a man aged 35 to 55 in good health. This chain's CDR3 is CASSDGGWVNGYTF. CDR3 bases: TGTGCCAGCAGCGATGGTGGTTGGGTGAATGGCTACACCTTC.